This paragraph covers one T cell receptor beta chain sequence. Other DNA sequences in the sample encode the same CDR3. Naive CD8 cells lacked CD45RO and underwent positive selection for CCR7, leaving out terminally differentiated effector memory CD45RA+ cells. The V gene lost 1 base and the J gene lost 0 bases, with 7 bases spanning the gap. The CDR3 is made up of 14 amino acids. Germline CDR1 reads SNHLY; CDR2 reads FYNNEI. Per the authors' pipeline: ImmunoSEQ output lacked quality scores and full-length reads, limiting matched filtering. TCRdb's table, derived via immunoSEQ multiplex PCR, lists solely in-frame clones and lacks some. V, J and clone size were drawn from that table, and D and trimming were deduced from the DNA. The data hold 1.5 million to 2.5 million clones, with approximately 94% observed a single time. The data were obtained in a study of shared clonotypes between healthy human individuals. Study background: The study enrolled a couple of women and three men aged 18 to 49. For every donor, three CD4 naive, three CD4 memory, two CD8 naive and one CD8 memory plates were used.

Specimen: naive CD8+ T cells sorted from blood. The receptor was derived from a man aged 18-30 years in good health. This chain joins TRBV2 and TRBJ2-7; unclear D gene. Here the CDR3 reads CASSEGLSSYEQYF. The DNA for the CDR3 is TGTGCCAGCAGTGAAGGACTGAGCTCCTACGAGCAGTACTTC. Full variable domain (missing parts from reference TRBV2 and TRBJ2-7): EPEVTQTPSHQVTQMGQEVILRCVPISNHLYFYWYRQILGQKVEFLVSFYNNEISEKSEIFDDQFSVERPDGSNFTLKIRSTKLEDSAMYFCASSEGLSSYEQYFGPGTRLTVT.